These 23 T cell receptor beta chains share one sample of origin, sequenced in a study of patients and donors after allogeneic stem cell transplantation. TCRdb processed the RT-PCR reads anew with MiXCR; each CDR3 protein has one entry. The sample shows roughly 250,000 distinct CDR3 sequences, 13% to 15% of them seen only once. The source material was blood, either unsorted or a sorted T cell fraction (not recorded which). These receptors all stem from a human donor who was either an allogeneic HSCT recipient or a stem cell or donor lymphocyte infusion donor (not recorded which). It is not recorded whose cells these are; they may come from a transplant donor.

The sample holds a few counts of this clonotype. This sequence joins TRBV13 and TRBJ1-6; tentative D call: TRBD1 (5 bases). In germline, CDR1 is PRHDT, CDR2 FYEKMQ (reference sequence). V shed 2 bases and J shed 0 bases, with 11 bases lying between them. The CDR3 sequence is 17 residues long. CDR3 coding DNA: TGTGCCAGCAGCTTAATCGGGGGGAGCTCCTATAATTCACCCCTCCACTTT. Encoded protein: CASSLIGGSSYNSPLHF. Filled out from reference TRBV13 and TRBJ1-6, the complete variable domain reads AAGVIQSPRHLIKEKRETATLKCYPIPRHDTVYWYQQGPGQDPQFLISFYEKMQSDKGSIPDRFSAQQFSDYHSELNMSSLELGDSALYFCASSLIGGSSYNSPLHFGNGTRLTVT.

This clonotype was counted between two and nine times. The V call is TRBV25-1, the J call TRBJ1-6; D perhaps matches TRBD1 (5 bases). This CDR3 contains 14 residues. CDR1 and CDR2 from the germline V gene are MGHDK and SYGVNS. V was clipped by 6 bases and J by 2 bases, with 8 bases between them. CDR3 region: CASRETAYNSPLHF. CDR3 bases: TGTGCCAGCAGGGAGACAGCCTATAATTCACCCCTCCACTTT.

The chain uses TRBV5-1 and TRBJ2-7; D might be TRBD2 (7 bases). Germline CDR1 is SGHRS and CDR2 is YFSETQ. The CDR3 has 12 residues. Trimming pared 6 bases from V and 3 bases from J, leaving 10 bases between. The CDR3 here is CASKRDNYEQYF. The CDR3 nucleotides are TGCGCCAGCAAGCGGGACAACTACGAGCAGTACTTC. Filled out from reference TRBV5-1 and TRBJ2-7, the complete variable domain reads KAGVTQTPRYLIKTRGQQVTLSCSPISGHRSVSWYQQTPGQGLQFLFEYFSETQRNKGNFPGRFSGRQFSNSRSEMNVSTLELGDSALYLCASKRDNYEQYFGPGTRLTVT.

The rearrangement uses TRBV3-1 and TRBJ2-3; D is perhaps TRBD1 (6 bases). The germline gives CDR1 LGHDT, CDR2 YNNKEL (reference sequence). The CDR3 contains 14 residues. Trimming took off 4 bases at V and 1 base at J, with 9 bases between the two ends. The CDR3 bases are TGTGCCAGCAGCCCGGGACACGGCACAGATACGCAGTATTTT. This gives the protein CASSPGHGTDTQYF.

The chain uses TRBV20-1 and TRBJ1-1; 11 nucleotides match TRBD1. After removal of 6 bases from V and 4 bases from J, the junction contained 7 bases not matched to a gene. The CDR3 has 14 residues. Germline V gene sequence: CDR1 DFQATT, CDR2 SNEGSKA (reference sequence). CDR3: CSAPGTGGFTEAFF. The CDR3 DNA follows: TGCAGTGCGCCCGGGACAGGGGGATTCACTGAAGCTTTCTTT.

This clonotype occurred a few times. CDR3 sequence reads: CASSTTGESTNSPLHF. The CDR3 DNA sequence: TGTGCCAGTTCGACCACAGGGGAGAGTACCAATTCACCCCTCCACTTT. The chain combines TRBV19 with TRBJ1-6; 7 positions agree with TRBD1. The junction had 14 bases not matched to a gene; V was cut back by 8 bases and J by 7 bases. Germline V CDR1 and CDR2: LNHDA, SQIVND (reference sequence). The CDR3 sequence is 16 residues long. Drawing the rest from reference TRBV19 and TRBJ1-6, the complete variable domain is DGGITQSPKYLFRKEGQNVTLSCEQNLNHDAMYWYRQDPGQGLRLIYYSQIVNDFQKGDIAEGYSVSREKKESFPLTVTSAQKNPTAFYLCASSTTGESTNSPLHFGNGTRLTVT.

The sample holds many counts of this clonotype. V and J are TRBV11-2 and TRBJ2-1; D is perhaps TRBD1 or TRBD2 (5 bases each). CDR3 size: 14 residues. V was cut by 0 bases and J by 10 bases, with 13 bases left in between. Per germline, CDR1 SGHAT and CDR2 FQNNGV. This chain's CDR3 is CASSLDLRWGEQFF. The CDR3 coding sequence is TGTGCCAGCAGCTTAGATCTAAGGTGGGGGGAGCAGTTCTTC. Full variable domain (rest looked up from reference TRBV11-2 and TRBJ2-1): EAGVAQSPRYKIIEKRQSVAFWCNPISGHATLYWYQQILGQGPKLLIQFQNNGVVDDSQLPKDRFSAERLKGVDSTLKIQPAKLEDSAVYLCASSLDLRWGEQFFGPGTRLTVL.

This clonotype came up once. The chain is built from TRBV21-1 and TRBJ1-6; the table's D call TRBD1 went unverified against the DNA. TRBV21-1 is deemed a pseudogene. This CDR3 contains 19 residues. CDR3 residues: CASSNRSDSVSSYNSPLHF. CDR3 nucleotide sequence: TGTGCCAGCAGCAATAGGTCGGACAGTGTAAGCTCCTATAATTCACCCCTCCACTTT.

This clonotype appeared many times. This sequence joins TRBV5-1 and TRBJ1-4; D is uncertain. The CDR3 loop spans 15 amino acids. V was clipped by 4 bases and J by 0 bases, with 10 bases between them. Germline loops: CDR1 SGHRS, CDR2 YFSETQ. The CDR3 spells CASSRSGTTNEKLFF. The CDR3 DNA reads TGCGCCAGCAGCCGCTCAGGAACAACTAATGAAAAACTGTTTTTT.

The table lists this clonotype with a few counts. This sequence joins TRBV11-2 and TRBJ2-5; 13 bases are a match to TRBD2. The V segment lost 5 bases and the J segment 7 bases; nucleotides outside the gene matches: 13. The CDR3 covers 17 residues. Germline-derived CDR1 and CDR2 are SGHAT and FQNNGV. CDR3 amino acids: CASSTPGTSGVLRTQYF. Here the CDR3 DNA reads TGTGCCAGCAGCACCCCGGGGACTAGCGGGGTACTTAGGACCCAGTACTTC.

This clonotype was counted at least ten times. The chain has TRBV29-1 and TRBJ2-2; TRBD2 is a possible D gene (5 bases). CDR1 and CDR2 from the germline V gene are SQVTM and ANQGSEA. Trimming stripped 7 bases from V and 3 bases from J, with 9 bases between. The CDR3 has 12 residues. CDR3 nucleotide sequence: TGCAGCGCCACGAGGGACACCGGGGAGCTGTTTTTT. Its translation: CSATRDTGELFF.

The chain joins TRBV5-4 to TRBJ2-5; weak D call: TRBD1 (5 bases). This CDR3 spans 14 amino acids. V lost 2 bases to trimming and J lost 4 bases, with 12 bases between them. Germline CDR1 is SGHNT and CDR2 is YYREEE (reference sequence). The CDR3 spells CASSFRPQGETQYF. The DNA for the CDR3 is TGTGCCAGCAGCTTTAGACCCCAGGGAGAGACCCAGTACTTC.

This clonotype was found a few times. The V and J genes are TRBV7-2 and TRBJ1-2; D remains ambiguous. V lost 2 bases to trimming and J lost 0 bases, with 10 bases between them. In germline, CDR1 is SGHTA, CDR2 FQGNSA. This CDR3 has 15 amino acids. The CDR3 region has the DNA TGTGCCAGCAGCTTAATAGGGATTCCTAACTATGGCTACACCTTC. Translated: CASSLIGIPNYGYTF.

The gene calls are TRBV12-3 or TRBV12-4 and TRBJ2-1; TRBD2 matches 8 bases. The CDR3 has 12 residues. V gave up 5 bases and J gave up 12 bases; unmatched junction bases: 6. The CDR3: CASSPSGSMQFF. CDR3 in DNA: TGTGCCAGCAGTCCTAGCGGGTCCATGCAGTTCTTC.

This clonotype was detected a few times. The rearrangement links TRBV20-1 to TRBJ1-1, with 7 bases lining up with TRBD1. The V segment lost 6 bases and the J segment 1 base; nucleotides outside the gene matches: 11. This CDR3 has 15 amino acids. Germline CDR1 and CDR2: DFQATT and SNEGSKA (reference sequence). The CDR3 here is CSAPNPGQANTEAFF. The CDR3 nucleotides read TGCAGTGCCCCGAACCCAGGACAGGCGAACACTGAAGCTTTCTTT.

The V call is TRBV5-4, the J call TRBJ2-2, with 7 bases identical to TRBD1. J lost 2 bases, V lost 3 bases, and 7 bases had no gene match. From germline, CDR1 is SGHNT and CDR2 YYREEE (reference sequence). There are 16 residues in the CDR3. This CDR3 reads CASSSPGQTNTGELFF. The CDR3 bases are TGTGCCAGCAGCTCCCCGGGACAGACTAACACCGGGGAGCTGTTTTTT.

In this sample, this clonotype turned up a few times. The V call is TRBV29-1, the J call TRBJ2-6; no firm D call. This CDR3 is 14 amino acids long. V shed 4 bases and J shed 0 bases, with 7 bases lying between them. Germline V gene lookup returns CDR1 SQVTM and CDR2 ANQGSEA. This CDR3 reads CSVGSSSGANVLTF. CDR3 in DNA: TGCAGCGTTGGTTCGAGCTCTGGGGCCAACGTCCTGACTTTC.

This clonotype has at least ten counts. This chain links TRBV6-1 with TRBJ1-2; TRBD1 is a possible D gene (6 bases). Between the trimmed V and J ends, which lost 6 bases and 6 bases, there was a span of 14 bases. The CDR3 has 13 residues. Germline CDR1 MNHNS, CDR2 SASEGT. The CDR3 nucleotides read TGTGCCAGCAGGATTCCGGGACATAATGGCTACACCTTC. The encoded protein is CASRIPGHNGYTF.

The chain carries TRBV2 and TRBJ2-3; TRBD1 matches at 8 bases. Per the germline V gene, CDR1 is SNHLY and CDR2 is FYNNEI. Germline trimming cut 5 bases from V and 4 bases from J; bases unmatched to any gene: 11. The CDR3 sequence is 16 residues long. This CDR3 reads CASSLLGQGGADTQYF. CDR3 coding DNA: TGTGCCAGCAGTCTTCTCGGACAGGGAGGTGCAGATACGCAGTATTTT. The full variable domain, in which reference TRBV2 and TRBJ2-3 provide the parts outside the CDR3, is EPEVTQTPSHQVTQMGQEVILRCVPISNHLYFYWYRQILGQKVEFLVSFYNNEISEKSEIFDDQFSVERPDGSNFTLKIRSTKLEDSAMYFCASSLLGQGGADTQYFGPGTRLTVL.

This chain connects TRBV7-2 to TRBJ2-7; 11 nucleotides match TRBD2. Germline V CDR1 and CDR2: SGHTA, FQGNSA. V was pared by 6 bases and J by 3 bases, with 7 bases of the junction left unmatched. This CDR3 has 15 residues. CDR3: CASRQTSGVLYEQYF. The CDR3 DNA reads as TGTGCCAGCAGACAGACTAGCGGGGTTCTCTACGAGCAGTACTTC.

This clonotype was counted between two and nine times. The chain couples TRBV7-2 to TRBJ2-5; D perhaps matches TRBD2 (6 bases). CDR1 is SGHTA, CDR2 FQGNSA, per germline. The CDR3 consists of 16 residues. Trimming cost V 1 base and J 0 bases, with 12 bases left between them. In nucleotides, the CDR3 is TGTGCCAGCAGCTTAGGGCGGGGAGCGTACCAAGAGACCCAGTACTTC. Residues: CASSLGRGAYQETQYF.

This clonotype has just a few counts. V is TRBV20-1 and J is TRBJ2-1, with D tentatively TRBD2 (6 bases). Trimming cost V 1 base and J 2 bases, with 12 bases left between them. CDR3 length: 15 residues. Germline-derived CDR1 and CDR2 are DFQATT and SNEGSKA (reference sequence). The CDR3 sequence is CSARGPSVTYNEQFF. CDR3 bases: TGCAGTGCTAGAGGCCCTAGCGTTACCTACAATGAGCAGTTCTTC.

The chain employs TRBV7-9 and TRBJ2-7; D is possibly TRBD2 (6 bases). The CDR3 has 15 amino acids. Germline-derived CDR1 and CDR2 are SEHNR and FQNEAQ (reference sequence). V was pared by 5 bases and J by 4 bases, with 18 bases between. Here the CDR3 DNA reads TGTGCCAGCAGCGACTACGGGGGTGAGAAATACGAGCAGTACTTC. It encodes CASSDYGGEKYEQYF.